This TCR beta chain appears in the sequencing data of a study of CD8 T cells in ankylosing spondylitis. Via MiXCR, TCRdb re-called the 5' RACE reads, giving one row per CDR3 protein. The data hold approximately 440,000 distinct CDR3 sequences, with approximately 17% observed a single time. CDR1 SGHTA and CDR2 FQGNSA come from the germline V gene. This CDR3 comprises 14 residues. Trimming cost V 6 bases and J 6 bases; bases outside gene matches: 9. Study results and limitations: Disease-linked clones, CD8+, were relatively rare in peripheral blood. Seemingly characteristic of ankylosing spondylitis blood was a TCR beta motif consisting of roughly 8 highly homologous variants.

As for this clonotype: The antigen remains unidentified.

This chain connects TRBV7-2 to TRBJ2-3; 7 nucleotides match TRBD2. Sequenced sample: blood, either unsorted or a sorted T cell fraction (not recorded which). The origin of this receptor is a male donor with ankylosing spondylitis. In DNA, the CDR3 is TGTGCCAGCAGGCCTGGCGGGAGTCCTGATACGCAGTATTTT. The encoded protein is CASRPGGSPDTQYF.